Following are 24 T cell receptor beta chains from one sample sequenced in a study of shared clonotypes between healthy human individuals. Naive CD8 cells lacked CD45RO and underwent positive selection for CCR7, leaving out terminally differentiated effector memory CD45RA+ cells. Some clones are missing from TCRdb's copy, which holds only in-frame ones; the method was immunoSEQ multiplex PCR. The sample has some 2.1 million clones; over 85% are singletons. Sequencing was done on a sample of naive CD8+ T cells from PBMCs. These receptor sequences come from a young man in good health. Some clones in this sample may be carry-over from other donors' samples.

The chain employs TRBV28 and TRBJ2-7; the D gene is possibly TRBD1 (5 bases). This CDR3 has 13 residues. Deletions cut 5 bases from V and 9 bases from J, with 17 bases between. Germline V CDR1 and CDR2: MDHEN, SYDVKM. CDR3 nucleotide sequence: TGTGCCAGCAGTCCACCTCCGGGTCAGGGGCAGTACTTC. It is translated as CASSPPPGQGQYF.

This chain uses TRBV7-9 with TRBJ2-4; 9 nucleotides align to TRBD1. The germline gives CDR1 SEHNR, CDR2 FQNEAQ (reference sequence). The CDR3 loop spans 17 amino acids. With V trimmed by 4 bases and J by 16 bases, 23 bases remained unmatched. The CDR3 loop reads CASSSRPARRPGTGFYF. As DNA, the CDR3 is TGTGCCAGCAGCTCACGCCCGGCCCGTCGCCCCGGGACAGGGTTTTACTTC. Full variable domain (remainder filled in from reference TRBV7-9 and TRBJ2-4): DTGVSQNPRHKITKRGQNVTFRCDPISEHNRLYWYRQTLGQGPEFLTYFQNEAQLEKSRLLSDRFSAERPKGSFSTLEIQRTEQGDSAMYLCASSSRPARRPGTGFYFGAGTRLSVL.

Only one count was recorded for this clone. The chain uses TRBV15 and TRBJ2-3; 11 bases align to TRBD1. CDR3 size: 17 residues. CDR1 is LNHNV, CDR2 YYDKDF, per germline (reference sequence). J was trimmed by 4 bases and V by 6 bases; bases with no gene match: 12. The CDR3 reads CATSPPKGTGGADTQYF. CDR3 DNA: TGTGCCACCAGTCCGCCCAAAGGGACAGGGGGAGCAGATACGCAGTATTTT.

The genes are TRBV25-1 and TRBJ1-6; D is uncertain. The V gene's germline CDR1 is MGHDK and CDR2 SYGVNS. V lost 1 base to trimming and J lost 12 bases, with 10 bases between them. This CDR3 region has 13 residues. The chain's CDR3 is CASSESVRGPLHF. CDR3 DNA: TGTGCCAGCAGTGAATCTGTTCGTGGACCCCTCCACTTT.

This clone was detected once. The chain carries TRBV29-1 and TRBJ1-5; the D is unclear. The ends were cut back, 4 bases at V and 2 bases at J, with 6 bases in the middle. This CDR3 is 12 amino acids long. The germline CDR1 and CDR2 sequences are SQVTM and ANQGSEA. For the CDR3, the DNA is TGCAGCGTTGTCGACGGCAATCAGCCCCAGCATTTT. It translates to CSVVDGNQPQHF.

The V gene is TRBV5-1, the J gene TRBJ2-2, with 8 bases matching TRBD2. This CDR3 has 16 residues. The germline V gene encodes CDR1 SGHRS and CDR2 YFSETQ. Trimming at V came to 0 bases and at J to 4 bases, leaving 5 bases not matched to a gene. In DNA, the CDR3 is TGCGCCAGCAGCTTGGCTAGCGGGTTGGTCACCGGGGAGCTGTTTTTT. It codes for CASSLASGLVTGELFF.

This sequence joins TRBV7-8 and TRBJ2-2; TRBD2 matches at 11 bases. The CDR3 covers 17 residues. J lost 6 bases, V lost 1 base, and 7 bases had no gene match. Germline CDR1 and CDR2: SGHVS and FQNEAQ. CDR3 in DNA: TGTGCCAGCAGCTTAGACCCCCTTAGCGGGAGGGCCGGGGAGCTGTTTTTT. Its protein product is CASSLDPLSGRAGELFF.

The table lists this clone with a count of one. The chain is built from TRBV28 and TRBJ1-1, with a weak D call TRBD1 (5 bases). The V and J ends lost 5 bases and 2 bases respectively, with 15 bases between them. This CDR3 has 15 residues. In germline, CDR1 is MDHEN, CDR2 SYDVKM. The CDR3 nucleotides are TGTGCCAGCAGTGATACACAGGAAAGTAACACTGAAGCTTTCTTT. Protein: CASSDTQESNTEAFF.

This chain connects TRBV11-2 to TRBJ2-1, with 8 positions matching TRBD2. The germline gives CDR1 SGHAT, CDR2 FQNNGV. The ends lost 3 bases at V and 6 bases at J; junction bases unmatched: 7. CDR3 size: 15 residues. The CDR3 loop is CASSFSAGEANEQFF. DNA of the CDR3: TGTGCCAGCAGCTTTTCAGCGGGAGAAGCCAATGAGCAGTTCTTC.

The chain has TRBV2 and TRBJ2-6; D is ambiguous. This CDR3 contains 15 residues. Germline V lookup: CDR1 SNHLY, CDR2 FYNNEI. The germline V and J ends were trimmed by 3 bases and 0 bases, with 6 bases remaining between them. The CDR3 loop reads CASSDVASGANVLTF. The CDR3 DNA follows: TGTGCCAGCAGTGACGTGGCCTCTGGGGCCAACGTCCTGACTTTC.

V is TRBV28 and J is TRBJ2-5; TRBD2 aligns across 8 bases. The J call may be incorrect, as the DNA end agrees better with TRBJ2-7. Germline assignment: CDR1 MDHEN and CDR2 SYDVKM. The CDR3 has 17 residues. Here the CDR3 DNA reads TGTGCCAGCAGATTTGCTGGTACGAGCGGGAGACTCTACGAGCAGTACTTC. Its protein is CASRFAGTSGRLYEQYF.

The chain carries TRBV10-3 and TRBJ2-7, with 10 positions matching TRBD2. Germline V gene lookup returns CDR1 ENHRY and CDR2 SYGVKD. CDR3 length: 17 amino acids. With V trimmed by 0 bases and J by 6 bases, 11 bases remained unmatched. This chain's CDR3 is CAISESLAGATLGEQYF. The CDR3 DNA reads TGTGCCATCAGTGAGTCCCTAGCGGGAGCAACATTGGGCGAGCAGTACTTC.

This rearrangement joins TRBV19 to TRBJ2-3; the D is unclear. The ends were cut back, 1 base at V and 6 bases at J, with 17 bases in the middle. The CDR3 contains 16 residues. The germline V gene encodes CDR1 LNHDA and CDR2 SQIVND (reference sequence). Here the CDR3 DNA reads TGTGCCAGTAGTATAGTCTACACGCTTGGGTTTGATACGCAGTATTTT. It yields the protein CASSIVYTLGFDTQYF.

The chain combines TRBV27 with TRBJ1-5; D perhaps matches TRBD1 (5 bases). CDR1 is MNHEY and CDR2 is SMNVEV in the germline V gene (reference sequence). This CDR3 region has 15 residues. V was shortened by 5 bases and J by 6 bases, with 17 bases between the two germline ends. Written as DNA, the CDR3 is TGTGCCAGCAGTCAGTGGGACGGTTCAAGTCAGCCCCAGCATTTT. It codes for CASSQWDGSSQPQHF.

V gene TRBV6-1 combines with J gene TRBJ2-4, with 8 bases fitting TRBD1. CDR1 MNHNS and CDR2 SASEGT come from the germline V gene. The CDR3 length is 13 residues. Trimming took 6 bases from V and 8 from J; bases not matched to a gene: 6. This CDR3 reads CASRETGVDIQYF. The CDR3 DNA follows: TGTGCCAGCAGGGAGACAGGGGTGGACATTCAGTACTTC.

This chain links TRBV5-1 with TRBJ2-7; 8 nucleotides match TRBD2. Germline V gives CDR1 SGHRS, CDR2 YFSETQ. The CDR3 has 13 amino acids. V dropped 5 bases and J dropped 4; count of bases not matched to a gene: 5. CDR3 coding DNA: TGCGCCAGCAGTGGCAGCGGGGGATACGAGCAGTACTTC. Protein sequence: CASSGSGGYEQYF. The complete variable domain, with remaining parts taken from reference TRBV5-1 and TRBJ2-7, reads KAGVTQTPRYLIKTRGQQVTLSCSPISGHRSVSWYQQTPGQGLQFLFEYFSETQRNKGNFPGRFSGRQFSNSRSEMNVSTLELGDSALYLCASSGSGGYEQYFGPGTRLTVT.

DNA for the CDR3: TGTGCCACCTGGGGGGGGACTTTACAAGAGACCCAGTACTTC. It encodes CATWGGTLQETQYF. The chain links TRBV19 to TRBJ2-5, with TRBD2 identical over 7 bases. The V and J ends lost 10 bases and 2 bases, in that order; junction bases with no gene match: 10. This CDR3 is 14 amino acids long. In germline, CDR1 is LNHDA, CDR2 SQIVND (reference sequence).

V usage is TRBV14 and J usage is TRBJ2-7; possible D gene TRBD1, 6 bases. Trimming left V 3 bases short and J 6 bases short, with 18 bases between. Germline V gene sequence: CDR1 SGHDN, CDR2 FVKESK. The CDR3 contains 15 residues. The CDR3 is CASSQYRVNSLEQYF. CDR3 coding DNA: TGTGCCAGCAGCCAGTACAGGGTAAATTCACTCGAGCAGTACTTC. Full variable domain (remainder filled in from reference TRBV14 and TRBJ2-7): EAGVTQFPSHSVIEKGQTVTLRCDPISGHDNLYWYRRVMGKEIKFLLHFVKESKQDESGMPNNRFLAERTGGTYSTLKVQPAELEDSGVYFCASSQYRVNSLEQYFGPGTRLTVT.

The chain has TRBV7-3 and TRBJ2-2, with D unresolved. Germline lookup yields CDR1 SGHTA and CDR2 FQGTGA. This CDR3 has 15 amino acids. V was trimmed by 5 bases and J by 5 bases, leaving 15 bases between them. In nucleotides, the CDR3 is TGTGCCAGCAGCCCACGAGTAGGGCCAACCGGGGAGCTGTTTTTT. As protein: CASSPRVGPTGELFF.

The chain has TRBV13 and TRBJ2-7; 7 bases map to TRBD1. V lost 3 bases, J lost 6 bases, and 8 bases stayed unmatched. CDR1 and CDR2 (germline): PRHDT, FYEKMQ (reference sequence). CDR3 size: 14 residues. In nucleotides, the CDR3 is TGTGCCAGCAGCTTGGGACAGCCTCAGGTCGAGCAGTACTTC. Its protein product is CASSLGQPQVEQYF.

The chain employs TRBV11-3 and TRBJ2-1, with 8 bases lining up with TRBD1. CDR1 and CDR2 (germline): SGHNT, YENEEA. The CDR3 sequence is 18 residues long. J gave up 7 bases and V 0 bases, and 14 bases lay outside the gene matches. The DNA of the CDR3 is TGTGCCAGCAGCTTAGAACTCACCGGGACAGGAGTGGGGAATGAGCAGTTCTTC. It translates to CASSLELTGTGVGNEQFF. Full variable domain (missing parts from reference TRBV11-3 and TRBJ2-1): EAGVVQSPRYKIIEKKQPVAFWCNPISGHNTLYWYLQNLGQGPELLIRYENEEAVDDSQLPKDRFSAERLKGVDSTLKIQPAELGDSAVYLCASSLELTGTGVGNEQFFGPGTRLTVL.

This clone appeared a single time. The V call is TRBV6-6, the J call TRBJ1-4; D is unresolved. The CDR3 length is 15 residues. Deletions cut 2 bases from V and 5 bases from J, with 12 bases between. Germline values: CDR1 MNHNY, CDR2 SVGAGI (reference sequence). The CDR3 here is CASSYGNRLNEKLFF. CDR3 DNA sequence: TGTGCCAGCAGTTACGGAAATAGGTTGAATGAAAAACTGTTTTTT.

A word on this clone: Other DNA sequences of this sample code for an identical CDR3. The rearrangement links TRBV7-3 to TRBJ2-2; D not resolved. This CDR3 spans 14 amino acids. Trimming took off 5 bases at V and 4 bases at J, with 11 bases between the two ends. Germline V CDR1 and CDR2: SGHTA, FQGTGA. The CDR3 DNA is TGTGCCAGCAGCCCCACCTTGGGCACCGGGGAGCTGTTTTTT. This codes for CASSPTLGTGELFF.

The chain carries TRBV19 and TRBJ2-2; 13 nucleotides align to TRBD2. J was trimmed by 3 bases and V by 4 bases; bases with no gene match: 5. This CDR3 contains 17 residues. Germline CDR1 is LNHDA and CDR2 is SQIVND (reference sequence). The chain's CDR3 is CASSKGTSGIYTGELFF. CDR3 in DNA: TGTGCCAGTAGTAAAGGGACTAGCGGGATTTACACCGGGGAGCTGTTTTTT.